This T cell receptor beta chain was observed in a study of control samples from healthy donors and cancer patients. CDR3 length: 12 residues. The germline CDR1 and CDR2 sequences are SGHTA and FQGNSA. Method: immunoSEQ multiplex PCR; TCRdb's copy keeps in-frame clones and lacks some. In the table there are roughly 150,000 clones, just over 85% of which are singletons. The receptor was derived from a young man in good health. Sequences were obtained from blood. This chain uses TRBV7-2 with TRBJ2-1; 7 positions match TRBD1. This CDR3 reads CASQGERDEQFF. DNA for the CDR3: TGTGCGAGCCAGGGGGAACGCGATGAGCAGTTCTTC.